This T cell receptor (beta chain) was recovered during a study of glioma-infiltrating T cells. The CDR3 is 17 amino acids. The V gene's germline CDR1 is SGHVS and CDR2 FQNEAQ. V shed 5 bases, J shed 2 bases, and the junction held 4 bases outside the gene matches. Using RNA template, CDR3s of TCR alpha and beta were amplified with iRepertoire arm-PCR. Using its own MiXCR run on the multiplex PCR reads, TCRdb lists one record per CDR3 protein. The data show 100,000 to 150,000 distinct CDR3 sequences, 20% to 25% seen once. This clonotype was obtained from a human donor with low-grade glioma or glioblastoma, undergoing nonglioma brain surgery, or in good health (not recorded which). The chain links TRBV7-8 to TRBJ2-3, with TRBD2 matching over 16 bases. The sample consisted of glioma tissue, nonneoplastic brain tissue, or PBMCs (not recorded which). The CDR3, as DNA: TGTGCCAGCAGCCCGGGACTAGCGGGAGGGGCCACAGATACGCAGTATTTT. The encoded protein is CASSPGLAGGATDTQYF. Filled out from reference TRBV7-8 and TRBJ2-3, the complete variable domain reads GAGVSQSPRYKVAKRGQDVALRCDPISGHVSLFWYQQALGQGPEFLTYFQNEAQLDKSGLPSDRFFAERPEGSVSTLKIQRTQQEDSAVYLCASSPGLAGGATDTQYFGPGTRLTVL.